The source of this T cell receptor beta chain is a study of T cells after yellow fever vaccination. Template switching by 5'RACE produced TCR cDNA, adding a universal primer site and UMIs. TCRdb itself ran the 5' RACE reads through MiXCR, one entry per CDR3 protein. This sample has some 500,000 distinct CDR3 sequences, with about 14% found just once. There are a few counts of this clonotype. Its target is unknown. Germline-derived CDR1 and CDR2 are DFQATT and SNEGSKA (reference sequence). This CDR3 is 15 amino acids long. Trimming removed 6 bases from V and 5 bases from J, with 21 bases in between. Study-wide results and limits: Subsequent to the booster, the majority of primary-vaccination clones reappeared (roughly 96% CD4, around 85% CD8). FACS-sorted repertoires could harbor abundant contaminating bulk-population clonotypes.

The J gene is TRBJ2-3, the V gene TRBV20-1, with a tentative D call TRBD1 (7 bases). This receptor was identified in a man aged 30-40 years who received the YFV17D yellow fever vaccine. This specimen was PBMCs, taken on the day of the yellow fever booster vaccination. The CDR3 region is CSAPHWRGRRDTQYF. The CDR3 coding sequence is TGCAGTGCCCCCCATTGGAGGGGGCGCAGAGATACGCAGTATTTT.